This T cell receptor beta chain was sequenced during a study of response to subunit inactivated influenza vaccine (dated by TCRdb to 2017 to 2018). For context, the study as a whole: The study used deep quantitative T cell receptor repertoire profiling to track responses to a trivalent subunit inactivated influenza vaccine. Beyond this particular receptor, the publication reports: The authors suggested that each seasonal influenza vaccination may recruit only a limited number of new T cells.

The table lists this clonotype with a few counts. What this receptor recognizes is not known. There are no base qualities to consult, and no much larger clone falls within one base. The receptor library was made with RT-PCR. Sequencing used an Illumina HiSeq 2500. Using fastp at Q25 and MiXCR, TCRdb reprocessed the public reads and kept productive beta chains. CDR3 protein duplicates are merged, each entry listing the most common genes and DNA. The table for this sample lists around 760,000 distinct CDR3 sequences; over 11% of them were counted only once. 5.5% to 7% of the sample lies in the top ten. Material: PBMCs from blood, obtained 14 to 15 days before vaccination. The receptor was derived from a man aged 50-60 years who received an inactivated influenza vaccine. Donor details come from another sample of the same person, matched by shared clones.

The bases are TGTGCCAGCAGCTTAGAAGTAGGATACTCTGGAAACACCATATATTTT. This translates into CASSLEVGYSGNTIYF. Here the chain combines TRBV7-6 and TRBJ1-3; the D gene is unclear. As encoded in the germline V gene, CDR1 is SGHVS while CDR2 is FNYEAQ. Including cysteine and phenylalanine, the CDR3 has 16 amino acids. The CDR3 DNA has 48 bases and is translated from base 1. V is pared back by 1 base and J by 0 bases, with 10 bases lying between the germline termini.